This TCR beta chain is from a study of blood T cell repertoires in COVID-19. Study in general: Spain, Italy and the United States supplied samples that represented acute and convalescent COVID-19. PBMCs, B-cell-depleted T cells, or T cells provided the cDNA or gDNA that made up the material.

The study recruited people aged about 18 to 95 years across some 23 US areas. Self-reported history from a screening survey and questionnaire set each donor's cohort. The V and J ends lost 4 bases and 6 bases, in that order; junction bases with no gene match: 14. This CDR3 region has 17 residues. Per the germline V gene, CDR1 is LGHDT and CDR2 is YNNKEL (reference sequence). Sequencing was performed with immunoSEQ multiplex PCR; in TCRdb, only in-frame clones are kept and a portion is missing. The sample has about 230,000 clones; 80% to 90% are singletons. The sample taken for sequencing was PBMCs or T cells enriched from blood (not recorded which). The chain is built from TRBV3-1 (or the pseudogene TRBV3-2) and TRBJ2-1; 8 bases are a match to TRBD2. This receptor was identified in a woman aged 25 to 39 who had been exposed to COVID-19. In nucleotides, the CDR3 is TGTGCCAGCAGCCGACGAACGGGGACTAGGAGGGGCAATGAGCAGTTCTTC. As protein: CASSRRTGTRRGNEQFF.